Following are 3 T cell receptor beta chains from one sample sequenced in a study of T cell responses to AZD1222 COVID-19 vaccine. TCRdb keeps only in-frame clones here, not all; method: immunoSEQ multiplex PCR. The sample contains some 150,000 clones, about 91% of which appear only once. The material sequenced was peripheral blood, taken on day 0 of AZD1222 vaccination. The receptors originated from an adult in good health.

The table lists this clone with a few counts. The chain uses TRBV6-1 and TRBJ1-5; no clear D. The germline V gene has CDR1 MNHNS and CDR2 SASEGT. The CDR3 spans 15 residues. Trimming removed 1 base from V and 5 bases from J, with 12 bases in between. The DNA for the CDR3 is TGTGCCAGCAGTGAAGTGGCCCCTCGCTATCAGCCCCAGCATTTT. Protein product: CASSEVAPRYQPQHF.

This clone was seen once. V is TRBV27 and J is TRBJ2-7; D assignment may be TRBD1 or TRBD2 (5 bases each). Looked up from germline, CDR1 is MNHEY and CDR2 is SMNVEV (reference sequence). The germline V and J ends were trimmed by 3 bases and 5 bases, with 14 bases remaining between them. The length of the CDR3 is 14 residues. CDR3 region: CASSFLLRGDEQYF. The DNA of the CDR3 is TGTGCCAGCAGTTTTTTGTTGAGGGGTGACGAGCAGTACTTC.

The chain has TRBV27 and TRBJ2-5; the D gene is possibly TRBD1 (6 bases). Germline V gene sequence: CDR1 MNHEY, CDR2 SMNVEV (reference sequence). V lost 5 bases and J lost 5, with 21 bases in between. This CDR3 has 16 amino acids. The CDR3 DNA is TGTGCCAGCAGTCCCTCTCTCGACAGGTGGGATGAGACCCAGTACTTC. This gives the protein CASSPSLDRWDETQYF.